The 14 T cell receptor beta chains in this list originate from one sample, sequenced in a study of blood T cells in healthy people across ages. For the second PCR, which ran for roughly 6 to 12 cycles, a sample-barcoded 5' primer and a J-beta primer mix were used. TCRdb processed the 5' RACE reads anew with MiXCR; each CDR3 protein has one entry. The repertoire holds roughly 1.5 million distinct CDR3 sequences, under 55% seen once, with about 3.8% in the top ten. Sequenced: blood. The source of these receptors is a woman aged 18-30 years in good health.

J is TRBJ1-2 and V is TRBV7-2; D is ambiguous. This CDR3 has 13 residues. Germline V gene sequence: CDR1 SGHTA, CDR2 FQGNSA. The V and J ends lost 1 base and 8 bases respectively, with 11 bases between them. CDR3 sequence reads: CASSLVKGEGYTF. CDR3 sequence (DNA): TGTGCCAGCAGCTTAGTCAAGGGAGAAGGCTACACCTTC.

This rearrangement joins TRBV4-2 to TRBJ1-5, with 11 bases that match TRBD1. Trimming at V came to 3 bases and at J to 3 bases, leaving 4 bases not matched to a gene. Looked up from germline, CDR1 is LGHNA and CDR2 is YNFKEQ. There are 16 residues in the CDR3. This CDR3 is CASSQGQGGDNQPQHF. The CDR3 DNA reads TGTGCCAGCAGCCAGGGACAGGGGGGTGACAATCAGCCCCAGCATTTT.

The chain uses TRBV18 and TRBJ1-1; D is uncertain. Trimming removed 5 bases from V and 8 bases from J, with 21 bases in between. The CDR3 consists of 15 residues. Germline V lookup: CDR1 KGHSH, CDR2 LQKENI. The CDR3 spells CASSSHLPILEEAFF. In DNA, the CDR3 is TGTGCCAGCTCATCACACCTCCCTATTTTGGAAGAAGCTTTCTTT.

V is TRBV12-3 or TRBV12-4 and J is TRBJ2-2; TRBD2 matches at 7 bases. The CDR3 is 18 residues long. V dropped 5 bases and J dropped 1; count of bases not matched to a gene: 13. CDR3 residues: CASSLSTRGGWNTGELFF. In DNA form, the CDR3 reads TGTGCCAGCAGTCTCTCAACACGGGGAGGGTGGAACACCGGGGAGCTGTTTTTT.

This clonotype has a handful of counts. The chain has TRBV9 and TRBJ2-6; D is ambiguous. From germline, CDR1 is SGDLS and CDR2 YYNGEE. The CDR3 extends over 14 amino acids. V was clipped by 3 bases and J by 4 bases, with 8 bases between them. The CDR3 reads CASSGVIGANVLTF. The CDR3 region has the DNA TGTGCCAGCAGCGGGGTCATCGGGGCCAACGTCCTGACTTTC.

This CDR3 reads CASSSDMHTEAFF. CDR3 DNA: TGTGCCAGCAGCTCGGACATGCACACTGAAGCTTTCTTT. The chain carries TRBV7-3 and TRBJ1-1; a possible D gene is TRBD1 (5 bases). Germline loops: CDR1 SGHTA, CDR2 FQGTGA. V shed 4 bases and J shed 3 bases, with 9 bases lying between them. This CDR3 is built from 13 residues.

The chain uses TRBV7-9 and TRBJ2-1; 9 positions match TRBD2. There are 14 residues in the CDR3. V lost 5 bases to trimming and J lost 7 bases; unmatched junction nucleotides: 6. Per the germline V gene, CDR1 is SEHNR and CDR2 is FQNEAQ (reference sequence). The CDR3 sequence is CASSAKTSGNEQFF. The CDR3, as DNA: TGTGCCAGCAGCGCCAAGACTAGCGGAAATGAGCAGTTCTTC.

In its sample, this clonotype was seen a few times. The chain links TRBV7-6 to TRBJ1-4, with D possibly TRBD1 on 6 matching bases. The V end lost 6 bases, the J end lost 10 bases, and 21 bases lay between the germline ends. CDR1 is SGHVS, CDR2 FNYEAQ, per germline. The CDR3 extends over 15 amino acids. The chain's CDR3 is CASRNTQGDSGKLFF. In DNA, the CDR3 is TGTGCCAGCAGAAACACACAGGGAGATAGCGGAAAACTGTTTTTT.

This chain uses TRBV12-3 or TRBV12-4 with TRBJ2-3; D remains ambiguous. V was shortened by 5 bases and J by 3 bases, with 12 bases between the two germline ends. This CDR3 contains 14 residues. The CDR3 region is CASSNPGATDTQYF. In DNA, the CDR3 is TGTGCCAGCAGTAATCCAGGAGCGACAGATACGCAGTATTTT.

The CDR3, as DNA: TGTGCCAGCAGCGTTAGTCGGGGAAACCCCTACAATGAGCAGTTCTTC. Protein product: CASSVSRGNPYNEQFF. J is TRBJ2-1 and V is TRBV9, with D possibly TRBD2 on 5 matching bases. The CDR3 sequence is 16 residues long. Germline V gene sequence: CDR1 SGDLS, CDR2 YYNGEE. Trimming took off 2 bases at V and 2 bases at J, with 14 bases between the two ends.

This clonotype has a handful of counts. The chain is built from TRBV4-3 and TRBJ1-6, with D hard to call. The CDR3 has 15 amino acids. CDR1 and CDR2 (germline): LGHNA, YSLEER. V was trimmed by 1 base and J by 6 bases, leaving 10 bases between them. The CDR3 DNA is TGCGCCAGCAGCCAAGTGCAGACGCCTAATTCACCCCTCCACTTT. Translated: CASSQVQTPNSPLHF.

The rearrangement joins TRBV20-1 to TRBJ2-7, with D unresolved. Trimming removed 6 bases from V and 2 bases from J, with 11 bases in between. There are 12 residues in the CDR3. Germline V gene lookup returns CDR1 DFQATT and CDR2 SNEGSKA (reference sequence). The CDR3 protein is CSAVPSAYEQYF. As DNA, the CDR3 is TGCAGTGCCGTTCCCAGCGCCTACGAGCAGTACTTC.

The genes are TRBV4-3 and TRBJ1-5, with D perhaps matching TRBD1 (6 bases). The V end lost 5 bases, the J end lost 6 bases, and 14 bases lay between the germline ends. This CDR3 comprises 14 residues. Germline CDR1 LGHNA, CDR2 YSLEER. The CDR3 bases are TGCGCCAGCAGCTGGGGGGCTGGGAGTCAGCCCCAGCATTTT. It is translated as CASSWGAGSQPQHF.

The chain carries TRBV6-1 and TRBJ2-2; the D is unclear. The CDR3 runs 13 residues. In germline, CDR1 is MNHNS, CDR2 SASEGT. V lost 4 bases and J lost 3, with 6 bases in between. As DNA, the CDR3 is TGTGCCAGCAGTGCCCTAGACACCGGGGAGCTGTTTTTT. Its translation is CASSALDTGELFF.